This T cell receptor (beta chain) was retrieved from a study of T-cell memory formation after mild COVID-19. Study information: TCR clusters were largely donor specific.

Germline trimming cut 0 bases from V and 2 bases from J; bases unmatched to any gene: 5. The CDR3 is 15 residues long. Germline loops: CDR1 SGDLS, CDR2 YYNGEE. Study-level results: For contracting clones, CD4+ ones sat mainly in CM and EM, CD8+ in EMRA.

TCRdb re-called the 5' RACE reads through MiXCR, storing one row per CDR3 protein. The table shows about 470,000 distinct CDR3 sequences, with 25% occurring only once. A few counts support this clonotype. Its antigen is currently unknown. The sample was PBMCs or a T cell subset sorted from them (not recorded which). V is TRBV9 and J is TRBJ2-7; 7 bases align to TRBD2. The sequence was obtained from an adult woman who had mild COVID-19 (a few samples of this study predate the infection). Cell type and time point are not known. In DNA form, the CDR3 reads TGTGCCAGCAGCGTAGAGGGTAGCGGGCCCTACGAGCAGTACTTC. This translates into CASSVEGSGPYEQYF.